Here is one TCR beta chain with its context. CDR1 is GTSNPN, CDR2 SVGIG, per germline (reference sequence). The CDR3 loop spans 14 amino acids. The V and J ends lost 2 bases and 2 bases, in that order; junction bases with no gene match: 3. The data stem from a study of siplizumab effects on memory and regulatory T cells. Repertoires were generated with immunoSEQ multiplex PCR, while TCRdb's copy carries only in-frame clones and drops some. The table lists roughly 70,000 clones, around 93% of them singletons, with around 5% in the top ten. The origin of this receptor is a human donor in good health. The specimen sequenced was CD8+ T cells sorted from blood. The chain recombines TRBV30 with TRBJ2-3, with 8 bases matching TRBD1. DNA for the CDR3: TGTGCCTGGAGTAGGACAGGGACCACAGATACGCAGTATTTT. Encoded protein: CAWSRTGTTDTQYF.